This TCR beta chain was found in a study of blood T cell repertoires in COVID-19. Data came from immunoSEQ multiplex PCR; TCRdb stores just in-frame clones and leaves some out. Here the sample spans over 150,000 clones, more than 70% being singletons. This clone occurred once. CDR3 length: 14 residues. Trimming took 5 bases from V and 4 from J, leaving 15 bases between them. CDR1 and CDR2 from the germline V gene are SGHAT and FQDESV (reference sequence). The source material was PBMCs or T cells enriched from blood (not recorded which). The clonotype was recovered from a man aged 35-49 years who had recovered from COVID-19. The gene calls are TRBV11-1 and TRBJ2-7; perhaps TRBD1 as D (6 bases). The CDR3 DNA reads as TGTGCCAGCAGCCCAAACTTTGGACAGTACGAGCAGTACTTC. Amino acids: CASSPNFGQYEQYF.